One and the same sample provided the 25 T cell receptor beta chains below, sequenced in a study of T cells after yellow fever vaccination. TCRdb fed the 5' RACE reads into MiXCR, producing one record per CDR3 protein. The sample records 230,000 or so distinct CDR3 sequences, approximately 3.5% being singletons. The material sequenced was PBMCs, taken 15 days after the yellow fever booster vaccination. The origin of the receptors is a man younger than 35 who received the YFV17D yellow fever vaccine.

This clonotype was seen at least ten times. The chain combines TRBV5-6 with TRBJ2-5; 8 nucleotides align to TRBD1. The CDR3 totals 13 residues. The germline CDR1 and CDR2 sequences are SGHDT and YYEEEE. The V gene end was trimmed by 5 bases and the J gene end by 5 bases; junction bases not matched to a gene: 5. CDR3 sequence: CASSRQGRETQYF. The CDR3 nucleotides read TGTGCCAGCAGTAGACAGGGGAGGGAGACCCAGTACTTC.

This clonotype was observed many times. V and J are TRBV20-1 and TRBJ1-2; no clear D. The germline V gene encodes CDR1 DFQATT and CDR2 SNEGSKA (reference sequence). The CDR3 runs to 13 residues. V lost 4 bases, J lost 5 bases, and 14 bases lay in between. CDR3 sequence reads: CSATRTEFYGYTF. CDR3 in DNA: TGCAGTGCTACCAGGACCGAGTTTTATGGCTACACCTTC.

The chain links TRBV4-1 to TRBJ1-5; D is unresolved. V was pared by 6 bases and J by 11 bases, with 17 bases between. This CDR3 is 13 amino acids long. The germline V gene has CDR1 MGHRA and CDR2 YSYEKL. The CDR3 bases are TGCGCCAGCAGTCTAGAGGGCGGTCTGGCCCAGCATTTT. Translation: CASSLEGGLAQHF.

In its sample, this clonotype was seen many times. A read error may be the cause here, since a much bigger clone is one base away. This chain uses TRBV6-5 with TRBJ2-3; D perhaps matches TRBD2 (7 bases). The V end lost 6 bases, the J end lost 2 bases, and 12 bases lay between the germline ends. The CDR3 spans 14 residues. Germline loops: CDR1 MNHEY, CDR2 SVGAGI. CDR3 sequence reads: CASSYGGPTDTQYF. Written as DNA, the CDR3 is TGTGCCAGCAGCTACGGGGGGCCCACAGATACGCAGTATTTT.

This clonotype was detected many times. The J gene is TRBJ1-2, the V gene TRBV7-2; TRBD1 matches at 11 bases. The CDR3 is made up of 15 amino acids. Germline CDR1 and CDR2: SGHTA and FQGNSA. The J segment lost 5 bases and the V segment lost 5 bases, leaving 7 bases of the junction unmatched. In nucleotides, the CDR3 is TGTGCCAGCAGCGTCCGGACAGGGGGCGGGTATGGCTACACCTTC. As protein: CASSVRTGGGYGYTF.

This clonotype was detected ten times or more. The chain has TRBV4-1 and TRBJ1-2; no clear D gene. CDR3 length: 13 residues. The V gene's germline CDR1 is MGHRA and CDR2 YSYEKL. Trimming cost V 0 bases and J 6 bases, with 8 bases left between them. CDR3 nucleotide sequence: TGCGCCAGCAGCCAAGACAGGATCAATGGCTACACCTTC. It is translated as CASSQDRINGYTF.

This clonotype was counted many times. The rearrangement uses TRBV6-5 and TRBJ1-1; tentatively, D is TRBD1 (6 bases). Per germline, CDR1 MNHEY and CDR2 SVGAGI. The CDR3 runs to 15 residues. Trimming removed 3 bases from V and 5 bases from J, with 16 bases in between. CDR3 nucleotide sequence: TGTGCCAGCAGTTATCGCTTTAAGGGGGGGACTGAAGCTTTCTTT. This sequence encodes CASSYRFKGGTEAFF.

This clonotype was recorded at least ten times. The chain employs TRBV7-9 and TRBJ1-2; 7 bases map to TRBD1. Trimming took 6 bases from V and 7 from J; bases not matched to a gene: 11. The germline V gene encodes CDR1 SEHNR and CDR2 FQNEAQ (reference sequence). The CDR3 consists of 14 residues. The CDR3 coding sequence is TGTGCCAGCAGACCCCCAGGGGGACGAGGTGGCTACACCTTC. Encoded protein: CASRPPGGRGGYTF.

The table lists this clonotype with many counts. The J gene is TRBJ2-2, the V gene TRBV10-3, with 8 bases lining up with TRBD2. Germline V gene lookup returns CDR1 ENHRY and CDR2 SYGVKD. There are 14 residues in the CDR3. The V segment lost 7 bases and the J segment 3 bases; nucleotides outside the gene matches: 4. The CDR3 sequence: CAIMAGGYTGELFF. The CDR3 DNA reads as TGTGCCATCATGGCGGGGGGATACACCGGGGAGCTGTTTTTT.

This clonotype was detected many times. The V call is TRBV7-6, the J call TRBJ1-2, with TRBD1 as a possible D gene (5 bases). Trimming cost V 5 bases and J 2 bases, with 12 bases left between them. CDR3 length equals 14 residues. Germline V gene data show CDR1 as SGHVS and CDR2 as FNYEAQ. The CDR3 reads CASSPGPGNYGYTF. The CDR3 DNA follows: TGTGCCAGCAGCCCGGGTCCAGGGAACTATGGCTACACCTTC.

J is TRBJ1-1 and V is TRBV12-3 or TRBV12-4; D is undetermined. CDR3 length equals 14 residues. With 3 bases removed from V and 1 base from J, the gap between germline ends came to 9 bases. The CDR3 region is CASSFRAGNTEAFF. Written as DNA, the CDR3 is TGTGCCAGCAGTTTCCGGGCAGGGAACACTGAAGCTTTCTTT.

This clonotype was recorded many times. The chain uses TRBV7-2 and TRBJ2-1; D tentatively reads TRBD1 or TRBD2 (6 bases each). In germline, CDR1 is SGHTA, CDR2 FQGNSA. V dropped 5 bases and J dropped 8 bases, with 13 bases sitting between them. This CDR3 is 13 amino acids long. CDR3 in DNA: TGTGCCAGCAGCCGTAACAGGGAGGATGAGCAGTTCTTC. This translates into CASSRNREDEQFF.

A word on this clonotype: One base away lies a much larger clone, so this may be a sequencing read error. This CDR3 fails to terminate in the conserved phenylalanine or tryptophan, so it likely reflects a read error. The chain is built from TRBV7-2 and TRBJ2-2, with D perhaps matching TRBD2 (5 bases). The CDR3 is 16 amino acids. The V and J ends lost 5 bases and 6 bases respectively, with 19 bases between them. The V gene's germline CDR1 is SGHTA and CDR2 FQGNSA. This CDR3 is CASSLRSAERSGELFY. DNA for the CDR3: TGTGCCAGCAGCCTGCGTTCAGCGGAGAGGTCCGGGGAGCTGTTTTAT.

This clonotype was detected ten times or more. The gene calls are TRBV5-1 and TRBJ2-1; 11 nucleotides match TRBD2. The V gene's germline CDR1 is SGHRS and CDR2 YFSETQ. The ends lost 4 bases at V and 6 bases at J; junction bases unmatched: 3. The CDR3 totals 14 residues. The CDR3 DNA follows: TGCGCCAGCAGCCTGACTAGCGGGGCCAATGAGCAGTTCTTC. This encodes CASSLTSGANEQFF.

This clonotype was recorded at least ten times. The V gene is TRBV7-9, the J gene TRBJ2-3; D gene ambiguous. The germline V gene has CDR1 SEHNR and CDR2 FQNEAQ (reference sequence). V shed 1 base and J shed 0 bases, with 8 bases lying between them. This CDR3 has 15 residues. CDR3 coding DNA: TGTGCCAGCAGCTTAGTGGGGAAGAGCACAGATACGCAGTATTTT. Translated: CASSLVGKSTDTQYF.

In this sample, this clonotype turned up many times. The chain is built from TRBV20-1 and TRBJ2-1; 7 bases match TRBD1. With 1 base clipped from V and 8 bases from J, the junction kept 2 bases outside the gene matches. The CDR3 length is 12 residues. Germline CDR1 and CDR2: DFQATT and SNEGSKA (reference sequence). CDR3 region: CSARGQGDEQFF. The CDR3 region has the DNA TGCAGTGCTAGAGGACAGGGTGATGAGCAGTTCTTC.

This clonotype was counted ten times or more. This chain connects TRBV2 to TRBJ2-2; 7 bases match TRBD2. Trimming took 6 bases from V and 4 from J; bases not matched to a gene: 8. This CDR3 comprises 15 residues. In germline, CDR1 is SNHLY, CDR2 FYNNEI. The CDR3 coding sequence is TGTGCCAGCAGCCGGGACGCGGGAGTCACCGGGGAGCTGTTTTTT. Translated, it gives CASSRDAGVTGELFF.

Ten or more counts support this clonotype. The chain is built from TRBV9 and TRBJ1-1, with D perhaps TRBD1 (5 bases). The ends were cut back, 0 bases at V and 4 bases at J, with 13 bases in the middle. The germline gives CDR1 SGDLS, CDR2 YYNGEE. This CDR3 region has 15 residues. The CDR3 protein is CASSVGEGASTEAFF. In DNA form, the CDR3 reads TGTGCCAGCAGCGTAGGGGAAGGGGCATCCACTGAAGCTTTCTTT.

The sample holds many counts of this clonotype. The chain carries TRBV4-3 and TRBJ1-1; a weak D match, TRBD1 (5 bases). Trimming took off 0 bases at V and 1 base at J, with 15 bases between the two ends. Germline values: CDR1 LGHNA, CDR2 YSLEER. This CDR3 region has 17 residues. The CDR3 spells CASSQDPGSGSNTEAFF. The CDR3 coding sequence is TGCGCCAGCAGCCAAGATCCGGGGTCAGGGTCGAACACTGAAGCTTTCTTT.

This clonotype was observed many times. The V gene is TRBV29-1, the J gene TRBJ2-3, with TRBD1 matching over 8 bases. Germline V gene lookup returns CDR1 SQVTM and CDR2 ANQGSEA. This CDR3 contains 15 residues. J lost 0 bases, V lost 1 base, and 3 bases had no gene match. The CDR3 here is CSVEAWDRSTDTQYF. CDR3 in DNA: TGCAGCGTTGAAGCCTGGGACAGGAGCACAGATACGCAGTATTTT.

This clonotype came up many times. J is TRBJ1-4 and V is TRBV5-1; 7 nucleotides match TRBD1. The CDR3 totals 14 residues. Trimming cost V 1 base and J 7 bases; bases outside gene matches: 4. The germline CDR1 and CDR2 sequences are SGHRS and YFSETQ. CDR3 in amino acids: CASSLQGESEKLFF. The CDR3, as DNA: TGCGCCAGCAGCTTGCAGGGGGAGAGTGAAAAACTGTTTTTT.

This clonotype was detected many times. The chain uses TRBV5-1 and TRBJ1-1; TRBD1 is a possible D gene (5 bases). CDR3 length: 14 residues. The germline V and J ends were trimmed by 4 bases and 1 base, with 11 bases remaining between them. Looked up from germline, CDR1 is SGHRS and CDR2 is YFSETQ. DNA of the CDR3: TGCGCCAGCAGCACGGGACCGTCGAACACTGAAGCTTTCTTT. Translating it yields CASSTGPSNTEAFF.

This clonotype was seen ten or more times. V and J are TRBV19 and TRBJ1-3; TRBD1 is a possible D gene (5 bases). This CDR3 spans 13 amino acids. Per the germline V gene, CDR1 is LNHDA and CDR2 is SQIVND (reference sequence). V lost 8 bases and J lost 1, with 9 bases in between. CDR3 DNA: TGTGCCAGTGGACATTCGTCTGGAAACACCATATATTTT. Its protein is CASGHSSGNTIYF.

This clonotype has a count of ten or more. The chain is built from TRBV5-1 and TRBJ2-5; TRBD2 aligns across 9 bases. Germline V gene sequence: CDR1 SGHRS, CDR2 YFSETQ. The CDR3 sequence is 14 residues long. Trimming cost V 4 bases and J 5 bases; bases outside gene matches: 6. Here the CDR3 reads CASSEGLAMETQYF. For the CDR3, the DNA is TGCGCCAGCAGCGAAGGACTAGCGATGGAGACCCAGTACTTC. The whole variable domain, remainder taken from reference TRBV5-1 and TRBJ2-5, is KAGVTQTPRYLIKTRGQQVTLSCSPISGHRSVSWYQQTPGQGLQFLFEYFSETQRNKGNFPGRFSGRQFSNSRSEMNVSTLELGDSALYLCASSEGLAMETQYFGPGTRLLVL.

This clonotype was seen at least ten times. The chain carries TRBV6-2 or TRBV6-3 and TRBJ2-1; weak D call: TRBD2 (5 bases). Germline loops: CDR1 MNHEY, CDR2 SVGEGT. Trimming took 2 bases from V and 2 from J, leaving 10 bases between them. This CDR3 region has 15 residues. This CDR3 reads CASSYLGGAYNEQFF. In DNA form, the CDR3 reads TGTGCCAGCAGTTACCTTGGAGGCGCCTACAATGAGCAGTTCTTC.